This paragraph reports one T cell receptor (beta chain). The antigen remains unidentified. The nonmyeloablative bone marrow transplants came from related graft donors, with transient mixed chimerism. Some clones are missing from TCRdb's copy, which holds only in-frame ones; the method was immunoSEQ multiplex PCR. Its table lists 13,000 to 15,000 clones. This sample was taken from a study of Tregs in tolerant kidney transplant recipients. Whole-study results and caveats: Activated donor B cell expansion appeared to reveal the most relevant donor-specific TCRbeta repertoire. Some patients' samples used different primers over time, so nucleotide sequences weren't comparable.

Source: CD8+ T cells from blood (PBMCs), taken 6 months after the transplant. This TCR derives from a human patient who received a combined kidney and bone marrow transplant. Some T cells here may be from the graft donor.

The CDR3 region is CAISPGRAQDEKLFF. CDR3 DNA, as far as it was read: TGTGCCATCAGCCCAGGAAGGGCGCAGGATGAAAAA. The V call is TRBV10-3, the J call TRBJ1-4; D gene ambiguous. The CDR3 extends 3 residues past the end of the read, so its final part is completed from the germline J gene. The CDR3 length is 15 residues. V was clipped by 6 bases and J by 6 bases, with 17 bases between them. Per the germline V gene, CDR1 is ENHRY and CDR2 is SYGVKD.